The source of this T cell receptor (beta chain) is a study of somatic mutations in cytotoxic T cells in rheumatoid arthritis. Trimming took off 6 bases at V and 14 bases at J, with 16 bases between the two ends. Germline-derived CDR1 and CDR2 are MGHRA and YSYEKL. This CDR3 has 12 amino acids. This clone occurred a few times. Sequencing was performed with immunoSEQ multiplex PCR; in TCRdb, only in-frame clones are kept and a portion is missing. The sample yields 15,000 or so clones, over 70% seen once. Sample: CD8+ T cells sorted from blood. This receptor was obtained from an adult with rheumatoid arthritis. This rearrangement joins TRBV4-1 to TRBJ1-4; maybe TRBD1 (5 bases). The DNA for the CDR3 is TGCGCCAGCAGTGATCCGGGACCACGTCTGTTTTTT. It is translated as CASSDPGPRLFF.